The 8 T cell receptor beta chains below come from one sample, sequenced in a study of identical twins. TCRdb re-analysed the 5' RACE reads in MiXCR, keeping a single row per CDR3 protein. Counted here are more than 200,000 distinct CDR3 sequences, about 14% occurring once; the ten biggest clones make up 8.5% to 10%. Source material: memory (CD45RO+) T cells sorted from blood. These receptors were taken from a woman under 30 in good health.

This clonotype has more than one count but fewer than ten. This chain joins TRBV18 and TRBJ2-7; 10 nucleotides match TRBD2. Germline assignment: CDR1 KGHSH and CDR2 LQKENI. The CDR3 extends over 15 amino acids. The V gene end was trimmed by 1 base and the J gene end by 2 bases; junction bases not matched to a gene: 2. The CDR3, as DNA: TGTGCCAGCTCACCACAGCTAGCGGGAGCCTACGAGCAGTACTTC. It translates to CASSPQLAGAYEQYF.

This clonotype has just a few counts. The chain joins TRBV3-1 to TRBJ1-4, with 10 bases matching TRBD1. The CDR3 runs 16 residues. The trim removed 1 base at V and 7 bases at J, leaving 6 bases unmatched. The germline gives CDR1 LGHDT, CDR2 YNNKEL (reference sequence). DNA of the CDR3: TGTGCCAGCAGCCAAGGAGACAGGGGGCGAAGTGAAAAACTGTTTTTT. This translates into CASSQGDRGRSEKLFF.

The gene calls are TRBV6-1 and TRBJ1-1, with D possibly matching TRBD1 (6 bases). The CDR3 has 16 residues. Per germline, CDR1 MNHNS and CDR2 SASEGT. Trimming left V 5 bases short and J 1 base short, with 17 bases between. The CDR3 DNA is TGTGCCAGCAGTCTCAGGGGACCGTTGCCGAACACTGAAGCTTTCTTT. Encoded protein: CASSLRGPLPNTEAFF.

This clonotype was observed many times. The genes are TRBV7-2 and TRBJ2-7; maybe TRBD2 (6 bases). Trimming removed 3 bases at V and 1 base at J, with 16 bases between. CDR1 SGHTA and CDR2 FQGNSA come from the germline V gene. CDR3 length: 16 amino acids. The CDR3 region is CASSFSGTGRSYEQYF. The DNA for the CDR3 is TGTGCCAGCAGCTTCTCCGGGACTGGGAGATCCTACGAGCAGTACTTC.

This clonotype was counted between two and nine times. The chain employs TRBV7-9 and TRBJ1-1, with a weak D call TRBD1 (5 bases). Trimming took off 6 bases at V and 4 bases at J, with 15 bases between the two ends. CDR3 length equals 14 residues. Germline-derived CDR1 and CDR2 are SEHNR and FQNEAQ (reference sequence). This chain's CDR3 is CASSRTGALTEAFF. The DNA of the CDR3 is TGTGCCAGCAGTCGTACCGGGGCCCTCACTGAAGCTTTCTTT.

The CDR3 region has the DNA TGTGCCAGTAGTCAGACTAGCGGGAGTCCCAATGAGCAGTTCTTC. It encodes CASSQTSGSPNEQFF. The chain joins TRBV19 to TRBJ2-1; the match to TRBD2 covers 12 bases. The CDR3 extends over 15 amino acids. Germline V lookup: CDR1 LNHDA, CDR2 SQIVND (reference sequence). J was trimmed by 6 bases and V by 5 bases; bases with no gene match: 5.

J is TRBJ2-2 and V is TRBV7-2; no clear D. The CDR3 consists of 15 residues. V was trimmed by 4 bases and J by 1 base, leaving 10 bases between them. The germline V gene has CDR1 SGHTA and CDR2 FQGNSA. The CDR3 bases are TGTGCCAGCAGCTCCCGGACGGTGAACACCGGGGAGCTGTTTTTT. Amino acid sequence: CASSSRTVNTGELFF.

At least ten counts were recorded for this clonotype. The chain recombines TRBV7-8 with TRBJ1-2; D remains ambiguous. V lost 5 bases and J lost 2, with 9 bases in between. The CDR3 loop spans 13 amino acids. The germline V gene has CDR1 SGHVS and CDR2 FQNEAQ. The CDR3 loop reads CASSREQNYGYTF. The CDR3 bases are TGTGCCAGCAGCCGGGAACAGAACTATGGCTACACCTTC.